The subject of this entry is one TCR beta chain. Germline V gene lookup returns CDR1 MDHEN and CDR2 SYDVKM. The CDR3 extends over 15 amino acids. V lost 6 bases and J 0 bases, leaving 9 bases between the germline ends. The sample is drawn from a study of blood T cell repertoires in COVID-19. Original handling: The assay estimated nucleated cells by amplifying reference gene primers. Sequenced by immunoSEQ multiplex PCR; TCRdb stores in-frame clones only, minus some. The V and J calls and the clone size are those of that table, but D and trimming were determined from the DNA. The repertoire holds some 130,000 clones, with around 77% as singletons.

The sequenced sample was peripheral blood. The sequence was obtained from a human donor in a cohort sampled during active COVID-19. The chain joins TRBV28 to TRBJ2-6; D not resolved. In DNA form, the CDR3 reads TGTGCCAGCAGCTATCCTCCCTCTGGGGCCAACGTCCTGACTTTC. Its translation is CASSYPPSGANVLTF.